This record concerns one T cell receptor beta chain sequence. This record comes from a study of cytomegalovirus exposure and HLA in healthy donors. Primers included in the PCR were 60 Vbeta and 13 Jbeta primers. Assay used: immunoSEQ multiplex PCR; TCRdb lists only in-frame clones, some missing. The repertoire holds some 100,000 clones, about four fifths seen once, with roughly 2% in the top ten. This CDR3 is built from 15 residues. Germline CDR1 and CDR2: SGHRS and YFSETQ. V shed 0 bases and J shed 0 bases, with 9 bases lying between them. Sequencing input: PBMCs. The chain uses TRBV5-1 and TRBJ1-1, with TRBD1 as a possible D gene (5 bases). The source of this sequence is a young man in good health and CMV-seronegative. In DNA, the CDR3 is TGCGCCAGCAGCTTGGCGGGGGGGATGAACACTGAAGCTTTCTTT. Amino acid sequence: CASSLAGGMNTEAFF.